This T cell receptor beta chain was profiled in a study of OX40 agonist ivuxolimab in advanced cancers. Study details: Head and neck, renal cell, melanoma or hepatocellular carcinoma were the cancers that dose-escalation patients had.

The CDR3 is 16 amino acids. V was clipped by 4 bases and J by 7 bases, with 20 bases between them. Germline CDR1 and CDR2: SGHAT and FQNNGV. Generated by immunoSEQ multiplex PCR, the TCRdb table keeps only in-frame clones and is missing some. The top ten hold less than 6% of the sample, which has approximately 70,000 clones, around nine tenths seen once. The sequenced sample was CD4+ or CD8+ T cells sorted from blood, obtained in a trial of the OX40 agonist ivuxolimab. This chain joins TRBV11-2 and TRBJ2-1; D is ambiguous. The source is an adult with an advanced solid tumor such as melanoma, head and neck, liver or kidney cancer. This CDR3 reads CASSSPDGITVNEQFF. DNA for the CDR3: TGTGCCAGCAGCTCTCCCGACGGCATTACAGTGAATGAGCAGTTCTTC.